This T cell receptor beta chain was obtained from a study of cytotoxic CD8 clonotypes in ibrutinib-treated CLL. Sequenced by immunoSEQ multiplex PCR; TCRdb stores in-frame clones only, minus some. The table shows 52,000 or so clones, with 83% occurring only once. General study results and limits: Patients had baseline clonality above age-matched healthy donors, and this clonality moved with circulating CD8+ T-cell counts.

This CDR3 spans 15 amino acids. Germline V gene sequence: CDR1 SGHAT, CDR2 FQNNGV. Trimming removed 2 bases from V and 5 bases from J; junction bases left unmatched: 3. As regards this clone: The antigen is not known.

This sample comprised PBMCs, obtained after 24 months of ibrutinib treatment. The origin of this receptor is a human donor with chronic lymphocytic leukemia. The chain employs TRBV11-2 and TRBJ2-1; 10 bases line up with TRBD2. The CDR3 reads CASSLRAGGHNEQFF. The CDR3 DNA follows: TGTGCCAGCAGCTTAAGAGCGGGAGGGCACAATGAGCAGTTCTTC.